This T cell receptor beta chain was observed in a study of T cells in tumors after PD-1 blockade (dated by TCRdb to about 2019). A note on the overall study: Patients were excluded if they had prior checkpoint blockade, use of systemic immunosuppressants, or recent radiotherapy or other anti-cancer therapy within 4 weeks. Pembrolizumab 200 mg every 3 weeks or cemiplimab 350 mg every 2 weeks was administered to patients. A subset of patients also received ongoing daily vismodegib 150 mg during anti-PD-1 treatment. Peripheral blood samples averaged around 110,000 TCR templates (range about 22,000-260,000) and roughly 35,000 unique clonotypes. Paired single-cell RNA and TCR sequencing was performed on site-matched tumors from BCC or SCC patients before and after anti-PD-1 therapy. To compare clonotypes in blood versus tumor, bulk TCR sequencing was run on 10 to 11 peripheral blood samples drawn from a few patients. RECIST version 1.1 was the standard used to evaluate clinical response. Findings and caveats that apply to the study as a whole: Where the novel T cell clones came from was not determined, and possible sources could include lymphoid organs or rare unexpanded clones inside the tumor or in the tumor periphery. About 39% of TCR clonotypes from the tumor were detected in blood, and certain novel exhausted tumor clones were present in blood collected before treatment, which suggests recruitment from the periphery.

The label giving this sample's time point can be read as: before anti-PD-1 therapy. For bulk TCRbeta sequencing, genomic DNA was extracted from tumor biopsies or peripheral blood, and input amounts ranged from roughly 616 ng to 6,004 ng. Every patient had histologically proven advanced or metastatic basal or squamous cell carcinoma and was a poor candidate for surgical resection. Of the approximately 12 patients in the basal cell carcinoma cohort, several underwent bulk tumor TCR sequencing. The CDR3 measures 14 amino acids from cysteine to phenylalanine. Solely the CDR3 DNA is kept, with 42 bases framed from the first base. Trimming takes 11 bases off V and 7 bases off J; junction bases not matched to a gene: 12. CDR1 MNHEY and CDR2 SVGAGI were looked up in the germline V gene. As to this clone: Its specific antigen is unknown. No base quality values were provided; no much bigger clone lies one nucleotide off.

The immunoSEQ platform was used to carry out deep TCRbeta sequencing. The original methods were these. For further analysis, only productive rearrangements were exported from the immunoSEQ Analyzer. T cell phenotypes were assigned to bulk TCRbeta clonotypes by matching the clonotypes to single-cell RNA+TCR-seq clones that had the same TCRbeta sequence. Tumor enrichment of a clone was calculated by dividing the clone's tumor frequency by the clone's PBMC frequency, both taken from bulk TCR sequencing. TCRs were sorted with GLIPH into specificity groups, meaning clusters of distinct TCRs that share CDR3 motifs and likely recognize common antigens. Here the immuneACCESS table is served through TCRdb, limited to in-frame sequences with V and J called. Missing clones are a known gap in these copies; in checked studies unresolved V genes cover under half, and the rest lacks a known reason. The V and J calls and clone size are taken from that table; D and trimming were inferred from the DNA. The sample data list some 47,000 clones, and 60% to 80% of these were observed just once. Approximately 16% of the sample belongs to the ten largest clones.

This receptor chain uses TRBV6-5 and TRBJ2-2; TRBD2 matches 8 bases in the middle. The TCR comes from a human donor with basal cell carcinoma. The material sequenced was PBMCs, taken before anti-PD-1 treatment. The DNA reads TGTGCCTTATCCGGGACTAGAACGATCGGGGAGCTGTTTTTT. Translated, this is CALSGTRTIGELFF.